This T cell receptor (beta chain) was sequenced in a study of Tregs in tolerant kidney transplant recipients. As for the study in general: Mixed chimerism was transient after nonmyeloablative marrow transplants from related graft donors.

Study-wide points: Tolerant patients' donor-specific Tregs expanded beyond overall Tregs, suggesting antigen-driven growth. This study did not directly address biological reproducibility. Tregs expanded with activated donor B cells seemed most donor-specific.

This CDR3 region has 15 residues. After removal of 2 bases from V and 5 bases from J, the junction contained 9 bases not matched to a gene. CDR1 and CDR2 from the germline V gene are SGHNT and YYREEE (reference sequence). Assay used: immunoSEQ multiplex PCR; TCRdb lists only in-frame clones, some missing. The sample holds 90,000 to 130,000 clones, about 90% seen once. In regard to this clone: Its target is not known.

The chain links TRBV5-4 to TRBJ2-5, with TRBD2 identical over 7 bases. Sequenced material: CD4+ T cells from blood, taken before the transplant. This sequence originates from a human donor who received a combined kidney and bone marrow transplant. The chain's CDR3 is CASSFGGRGGETQYF. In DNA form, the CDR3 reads TGTGCCAGCAGCTTCGGCGGGAGAGGTGGGGAGACCCAGTACTTC. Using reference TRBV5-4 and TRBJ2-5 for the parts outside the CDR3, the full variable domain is ETGVTQSPTHLIKTRGQQVTLRCSSQSGHNTVSWYQQALGQGPQFIFQYYREEENGRGNFPPRFSGLQFPNYSSELNVNALELDDSALYLCASSFGGRGGETQYFGPGTRLLVL.